The T cell receptor beta chain under discussion was sequenced for a study of Tregs in tolerant kidney transplant recipients. Study observations and caveats: No direct test of biological reproducibility was done here. Donor-specific Treg expansion exceeded global Treg expansion in tolerant patients, suggesting antigen drive. Few patients were studied, so findings need validation in larger groups.

This table comes from immunoSEQ multiplex PCR, and its TCRdb copy is limited to in-frame clones, with some not included. The table records tens of thousands of clones, about 89% of them present only once. CDR1 is SGDLS, CDR2 YYNGEE, per germline. The V and J ends lost 5 bases and 8 bases, in that order; junction bases with no gene match: 3. This CDR3 has 14 residues. Related graft donors supplied nonmyeloablative bone marrow transplants, and mixed chimerism was transient. Unstimulated Tregs (CD4+CD25+CD127-) and CD4+CD25- non-Tregs were sorted from PBMCs. Of note for this clone: Its antigen remains unidentified.

The receptor was derived from a human patient who received a combined kidney and bone marrow transplant. Some T cells may possibly be graft donor cells. The input for sequencing was CD8+ T cells from blood (PBMCs), taken 24 months after the transplant. The chain couples TRBV9 to TRBJ2-1, with 14 bases fitting TRBD2. Here the CDR3 DNA reads TGTGCCAGCAGGGGGACTAGCGGGAGCCATGAGCAGTTCTTC. This codes for CASRGTSGSHEQFF.